This T cell receptor (beta chain) was identified in a study of regulatory T cells in long-lasting Graves disease. The wider study: Patients with persistent Graves' disease had over 5 years of antithyroid drugs and persistent TSH receptor antibodies. General study points: Under persistent disease, TRBV28, TRBJ1-2 and TRBJ2-5 were used preferentially.

CDR3 size: 15 residues. Germline V gene data show CDR1 as DFQATT and CDR2 as SNEGSKA (reference sequence). V shed 2 bases and J 6 bases; nucleotides not matched to a gene: 8. Combining iRepertoire HTBI primers with Arm-PCR of CDR3 regions, the authors built TCR beta libraries. TCRdb ran MiXCR on the multiplex PCR reads and lists one entry per CDR3 protein. The table has hundreds of thousands of distinct CDR3 sequences, roughly 22% seen once. Time point specified: persistent/refractory GD, antithyroid drugs over 5 years with positive TRAb. There was RNA extracted from PBMCs, and the TCR library was made from it. This clonotype showed up many times. The antigen is undetermined.

This specimen was peripheral blood mononuclear cells (PBMCs), taken when the disease was refractory, from a patient treated with antithyroid drugs. The receptor comes from a female donor with Graves disease. The chain joins TRBV20-1 to TRBJ2-2, with 8 nucleotides matching TRBD1. CDR3 in amino acids: CSARPSGQGAGELFF. CDR3 DNA sequence: TGCAGTGCTAGACCTTCTGGACAGGGCGCCGGGGAGCTGTTTTTT.